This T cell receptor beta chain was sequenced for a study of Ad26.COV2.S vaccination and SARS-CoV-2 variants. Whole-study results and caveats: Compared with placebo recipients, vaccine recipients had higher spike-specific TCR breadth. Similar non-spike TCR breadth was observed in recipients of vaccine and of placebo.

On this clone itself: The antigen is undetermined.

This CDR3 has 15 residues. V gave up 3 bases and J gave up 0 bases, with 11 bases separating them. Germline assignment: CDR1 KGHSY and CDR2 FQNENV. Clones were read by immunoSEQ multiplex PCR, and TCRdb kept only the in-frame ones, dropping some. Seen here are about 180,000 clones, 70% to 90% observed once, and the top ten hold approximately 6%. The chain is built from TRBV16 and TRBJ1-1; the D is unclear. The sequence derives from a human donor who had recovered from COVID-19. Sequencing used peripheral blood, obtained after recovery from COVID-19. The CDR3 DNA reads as TGTGCCAGCAGCCATTTGGAACAAATGAACACTGAAGCTTTCTTT. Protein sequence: CASSHLEQMNTEAFF.